A selection of T cell receptor beta chains follows, all from one sample in a study of T cell responses to AZD1222 COVID-19 vaccine. Profiled with immunoSEQ multiplex PCR; TCRdb holds only in-frame clones, not every one. The sample gives around 120,000 clones, about nine tenths of which show up once; under 3% is in the top ten. Sample: peripheral blood, taken 28 days after the second AZD1222 dose. These receptors were obtained from an adult who received the AZD1222 COVID-19 vaccine. The CDR3 runs from the conserved cysteine through the conserved F or W. The order of the fields is J gene, clone size, D gene, V gene, CDR3 DNA, CDR3 protein. The D gene is left open where the match is weak. Size tells how often a clone was seen (once, few, many) or the class of an expanded clone, and some rows leave it out.

>TRBJ1-1|once|TRBD1|TRBV19
TGTGCCAGTAGTATAAACAGGGGGATCACTGAAGCTTTCTTT
CASSINRGITEAFF
>TRBJ1-4|.|TRBD1|TRBV30
TGTGCCTGGAGTGTCCCAGGACAGGGGAGCGAAAAACTGTTTTTT
CAWSVPGQGSEKLFF
>TRBJ1-1|.|.|TRBV3-1/TRBV3-2
TGTGCCAGCAGCATTTACTCGGGGAGTTCGAACACTGAAGCTTTCTTT
CASSIYSGSSNTEAFF
>TRBJ1-5|.|.|TRBV11-3
TGTGCCAGCAGCCCCAGTGGGGCCCGACAGCCCCAGCATTTT
CASSPSGARQPQHF
>TRBJ1-6|.|TRBD1|TRBV19
TGTGCCAGTTCTTCGACAGGGGATAATTCACCCCTCCACTTT
CASSSTGDNSPLHF
>TRBJ1-5|.|.|TRBV20-1
TGCAGTGCTAGTAGCGCAGGGGCTCCCGGTCAGCCCCAGCATTTT
CSASSAGAPGQPQHF
>TRBJ2-7|.|.|TRBV6-6
TGTGCCAGCTCTACGAGGCGGGGCAACTCCTACGAGCAGTACTTC
CASSTRRGNSYEQYF
>TRBJ2-6|.|.|TRBV27
TGTGCCAGCAGTTTAAGGAGGACCGGCGCCCCTCGAGGGTCTGGGGCCAACGTCCTGACTTTC
CASSLRRTGAPRGSGANVLTF
>TRBJ1-6|.|TRBD1|TRBV5-1
TGCGCCAGCAGCTGGGGACAGGGGTTAGCACCCCTCCACTTT
CASSWGQGLAPLHF
>TRBJ2-1|.|TRBD2|TRBV10-2
TGCGCCAGCAGACAACTAGCGGGGGGTTCTGATGAGCAGTTCTTC
CASRQLAGGSDEQFF
>TRBJ2-7|.|.|TRBV7-3
TGTGCCAGCAGCCGAGGTCGGGCCGAGCAGCAGTACTTC
CASSRGRAEQQYF
>TRBJ1-1|.|.|TRBV10-3
TGTGCCATCAGTGATGAGGGGACTCCGAACACTGAAGCTTTCTTT
CAISDEGTPNTEAFF
>TRBJ1-5|.|TRBD1|TRBV28
TGTGCCAGCAGAATGGACAGGAGCGTTCAGCCCCAGCATTTT
CASRMDRSVQPQHF
>TRBJ1-1|.|.|TRBV29-1
TGCAGCGTCTTACCCGGCAGGTCCGATGAAGCTTTCTTT
CSVLPGRSDEAFF
>TRBJ2-2|once|.|TRBV11-3
TGTGCCAGCAGCGCCCGCAACACCGGGGAGCTGTTTTTT
CASSARNTGELFF
>TRBJ1-1|.|TRBD1|TRBV6-5
TGTGCCAGCCGACGCTTGGGACAGGGTGTGACTGAAGCTTTCTTT
CASRRLGQGVTEAFF
>TRBJ2-7|.|.|TRBV6-5
TGTGCCAGCAGTCCCTTGAGGACGGATTACGAGCAGTACTTC
CASSPLRTDYEQYF
>TRBJ1-1|few|.|TRBV19
TGTGCCACCGGAAGCGGGTTGAACACTGAAGCTTTCTTT
CATGSGLNTEAFF
>TRBJ1-2|once|.|TRBV5-6
TGTGCCAGCAGCGTAGGACCGCGTAACTATGGCTACACCTTC
CASSVGPRNYGYTF
>TRBJ1-1|few|.|TRBV2
TGTGCCAGCATTCCTGGACGGAGATCTGGGACTGAAGCTTTCTTT
CASIPGRRSGTEAFF
>TRBJ1-4|.|.|TRBV5-1
TGCGCCAGCAGAACCGAAGACAGCAGTGAAAAACTGTTTTTT
CASRTEDSSEKLFF
>TRBJ1-2|.|TRBD1|TRBV2
TGTGCCAGCAGTGAGGGGGGCTGGACAGGGCCCTTC
CASSEGGWTGPF